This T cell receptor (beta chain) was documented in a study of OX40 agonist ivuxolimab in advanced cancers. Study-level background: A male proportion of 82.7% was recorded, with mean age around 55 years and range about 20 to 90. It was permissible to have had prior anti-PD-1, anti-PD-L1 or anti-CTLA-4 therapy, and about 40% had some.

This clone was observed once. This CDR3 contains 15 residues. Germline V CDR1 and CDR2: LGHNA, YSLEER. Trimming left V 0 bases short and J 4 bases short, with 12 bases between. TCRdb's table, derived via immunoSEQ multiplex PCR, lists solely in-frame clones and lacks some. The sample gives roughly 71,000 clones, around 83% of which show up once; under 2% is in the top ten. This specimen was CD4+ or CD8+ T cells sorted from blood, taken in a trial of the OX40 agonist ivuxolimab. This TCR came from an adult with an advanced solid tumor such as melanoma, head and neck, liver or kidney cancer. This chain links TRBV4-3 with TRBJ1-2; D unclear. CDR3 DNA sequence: TGCGCCAGCAGCCAAGAGCCCCGCGAATCCTATGGCTACACCTTC. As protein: CASSQEPRESYGYTF.